A selection of T cell receptor beta chains follows, all from one sample in a study of early T cells in non-severe SARS-CoV-2 infection. MiXCR, applied by TCRdb to the 5' RACE reads, yields one record per CDR3 protein. Of 80,000 or so distinct CDR3 sequences listed, 10% to 12% are singletons. The source material was whole blood, sampled at baseline. The source of these receptors is an adult who was a healthcare worker with PCR-confirmed SARS-CoV-2 infection or an uninfected control (not recorded which). Both conserved end residues are part of each CDR3. Fields, in order: D gene, clone size, V gene, J gene, CDR3 protein, CDR3 DNA. The D gene is left open where the match is weak. Where a row states a size, it is once, few, many or the class of an expanded clone; other rows omit it.

d_call: NA
clone_size: many
v_call: TRBV12-3/TRBV12-4
j_call: TRBJ2-2
cdr3_aa: CADRDTQNTGELFF
cdr3_nt: TGTGCTGATCGGGACACACAGAACACCGGGGAGCTGTTTTTT

d_call: TRBD1
clone_size: few
v_call: TRBV29-1
j_call: TRBJ1-1
cdr3_aa: CSVGQGMAEAFF
cdr3_nt: TGCAGCGTTGGACAGGGAATGGCTGAAGCTTTCTTT

d_call: NA
clone_size: few
v_call: TRBV10-3
j_call: TRBJ2-5
cdr3_aa: CAIGPGDNQETQYF
cdr3_nt: TGTGCCATCGGTCCCGGGGACAACCAAGAGACCCAGTACTTC

d_call: NA
clone_size: once
v_call: TRBV7-8
j_call: TRBJ2-7
cdr3_aa: CASSLGRDEQYF
cdr3_nt: TGTGCCAGCAGCTTAGGACGAGACGAGCAGTACTTC

d_call: TRBD2
clone_size: many
v_call: TRBV20-1
j_call: TRBJ2-7
cdr3_aa: CSARGTSGYEQYF
cdr3_nt: TGCAGTGCGAGAGGGACTAGCGGCTACGAGCAGTACTTC

d_call: NA
clone_size: NA
v_call: TRBV4-2
j_call: TRBJ2-6
cdr3_aa: CASSQDLEGPSGANVLTF
cdr3_nt: TGTGCCAGCAGCCAAGATCTTGAAGGGCCATCTGGGGCCAACGTCCTGACTTTC

d_call: NA
clone_size: few
v_call: TRBV29-1
j_call: TRBJ2-5
cdr3_aa: CSVAESGQETQYF
cdr3_nt: TGCAGCGTTGCGGAGTCAGGCCAAGAGACCCAGTACTTC

d_call: NA
clone_size: NA
v_call: TRBV6-5
j_call: TRBJ1-6
cdr3_aa: CASTRGGDSPLHF
cdr3_nt: TGTGCCAGCACCCGAGGGGGGGATTCACCCCTCCACTTT

d_call: NA
clone_size: NA
v_call: TRBV7-8
j_call: TRBJ2-1
cdr3_aa: CASSPAPASGEQFF
cdr3_nt: TGTGCCAGCAGCCCCGCCCCGGCGAGCGGTGAGCAGTTCTTC

d_call: TRBD2
clone_size: NA
v_call: TRBV5-8
j_call: TRBJ2-1
cdr3_aa: CASSPQGVAGGNSYNEQFF
cdr3_nt: TGTGCCAGCAGCCCCCAGGGGGTAGCGGGGGGCAACTCCTACAATGAGCAGTTCTTC

d_call: NA
clone_size: few
v_call: TRBV29-1
j_call: TRBJ2-5
cdr3_aa: CSAGQESQYF
cdr3_nt: TGCAGCGCTGGACAAGAGAGCCAGTACTTC

d_call: NA
clone_size: NA
v_call: TRBV6-2/TRBV6-3
j_call: TRBJ1-5
cdr3_aa: CASSYRQGPQRQPQHF
cdr3_nt: TGTGCCAGCAGTTACAGGCAGGGTCCTCAGAGGCAGCCCCAGCATTTT

d_call: NA
clone_size: few
v_call: TRBV4-3
j_call: TRBJ1-6
cdr3_aa: CASSQDPVENNSPLHF
cdr3_nt: TGCGCCAGCAGCCAAGACCCAGTCGAAAATAATTCACCCCTCCACTTT

d_call: NA
clone_size: NA
v_call: TRBV7-2
j_call: TRBJ2-2
cdr3_aa: CASSFGGAALLTGELFF
cdr3_nt: TGTGCCAGCAGCTTCGGTGGGGCCGCTCTGTTAACCGGGGAGCTGTTTTTT

d_call: NA
clone_size: few
v_call: TRBV7-8
j_call: TRBJ1-1
cdr3_aa: CASSLGRRAGPNTEAFF
cdr3_nt: TGTGCCAGCAGCTTAGGAAGACGGGCAGGCCCGAACACTGAAGCTTTCTTT

d_call: NA
clone_size: NA
v_call: TRBV27
j_call: TRBJ2-7
cdr3_aa: CASSLLAGRYEQYF
cdr3_nt: TGTGCCAGCAGTTTATTGGCAGGGAGGTACGAGCAGTACTTC

d_call: NA
clone_size: NA
v_call: TRBV29-1
j_call: TRBJ2-1
cdr3_aa: CSVCPGGREQFF
cdr3_nt: TGCAGCGTTTGTCCCGGGGGGCGTGAGCAGTTCTTC

d_call: NA
clone_size: many
v_call: TRBV28
j_call: TRBJ2-1
cdr3_aa: CASSLELRRTAKNNEQFF
cdr3_nt: TGTGCCAGCAGTTTGGAACTTCGTAGGACAGCGAAAAACAATGAGCAGTTCTTC

d_call: TRBD2
clone_size: NA
v_call: TRBV28
j_call: TRBJ2-5
cdr3_aa: CASSLAGGLQETQYF
cdr3_nt: TGTGCCAGCAGTTTGGCGGGGGGCTTACAAGAGACCCAGTACTTC

d_call: NA
clone_size: many
v_call: TRBV6-2/TRBV6-3
j_call: TRBJ2-4
cdr3_aa: CASSYSPGIENIQYF
cdr3_nt: TGTGCCAGCAGTTACTCTCCCGGGATCGAAAACATTCAGTACTTC

d_call: NA
clone_size: NA
v_call: TRBV20-1
j_call: TRBJ2-7
cdr3_aa: CSAGYGISYEQYF
cdr3_nt: TGCAGTGCAGGCTACGGGATCTCCTACGAGCAGTACTTC

d_call: NA
clone_size: many
v_call: TRBV6-1
j_call: TRBJ2-3
cdr3_aa: CASSEYVVATQYF
cdr3_nt: TGTGCCAGCAGTGAATACGTGGTAGCTACGCAGTATTTT

d_call: TRBD1
clone_size: NA
v_call: TRBV20-1
j_call: TRBJ2-2
cdr3_aa: CSASTGVGGELFF
cdr3_nt: TGCAGTGCTAGTACAGGGGTCGGCGGGGAGCTGTTTTTT

d_call: TRBD1
clone_size: many
v_call: TRBV7-2
j_call: TRBJ1-2
cdr3_aa: CASSLGGTGGAWYGYTF
cdr3_nt: TGTGCCAGCAGCTTAGGCGGGACAGGGGGCGCCTGGTATGGCTACACCTTC

d_call: NA
clone_size: NA
v_call: TRBV4-3
j_call: TRBJ1-1
cdr3_aa: CASSQAVGVGTEAFF
cdr3_nt: TGCGCCAGCAGCCAAGCGGTGGGAGTGGGCACTGAAGCTTTCTTT

d_call: TRBD1
clone_size: few
v_call: TRBV6-6
j_call: TRBJ1-3
cdr3_aa: CASTLDRGNTIYF
cdr3_nt: TGTGCCAGCACTCTAGACAGGGGGAACACCATATATTTT

d_call: TRBD2
clone_size: few
v_call: TRBV5-1
j_call: TRBJ2-7
cdr3_aa: CASSPGLAGASYEQYF
cdr3_nt: TGCGCCAGCAGCCCGGGACTAGCGGGGGCTTCCTACGAGCAGTACTTC

d_call: TRBD2
clone_size: NA
v_call: TRBV28
j_call: TRBJ2-3
cdr3_aa: CASSGLAKSTDTQYF
cdr3_nt: TGTGCCAGCTCAGGACTAGCGAAGAGCACAGATACGCAGTATTTT

d_call: NA
clone_size: many
v_call: TRBV21-1
j_call: TRBJ2-7
cdr3_aa: CASSTVHPYEQYF
cdr3_nt: TGTGCCAGCAGCACCGTTCATCCCTACGAGCAGTACTTC

d_call: NA
clone_size: many
v_call: TRBV5-4
j_call: TRBJ1-4
cdr3_aa: CASSRGEYGEKLFF
cdr3_nt: TGTGCCAGCAGCCGAGGGGAGTATGGCGAAAAACTGTTTTTT

d_call: NA
clone_size: NA
v_call: TRBV21-1
j_call: TRBJ2-7
cdr3_aa: CAPMCSYEQYF
cdr3_nt: TGTGCCCCCATGTGCTCCTACGAGCAGTACTTC

d_call: NA
clone_size: few
v_call: TRBV7-3
j_call: TRBJ2-3
cdr3_aa: CASSSQAPTDTQYF
cdr3_nt: TGTGCCAGCAGCTCACAGGCCCCCACAGATACGCAGTATTTT

d_call: NA
clone_size: many
v_call: TRBV7-6
j_call: TRBJ1-3
cdr3_aa: CASSLGDTIYF
cdr3_nt: TGTGCCAGCAGCTTAGGGGACACCATATATTTT

d_call: NA
clone_size: NA
v_call: TRBV30
j_call: TRBJ1-6
cdr3_aa: CAWSANRTPLHF
cdr3_nt: TGTGCCTGGAGTGCCAACCGTACACCCCTCCACTTT

d_call: NA
clone_size: NA
v_call: TRBV7-9
j_call: TRBJ1-1
cdr3_aa: CASSPQDTEAFF
cdr3_nt: TGTGCCAGCAGCCCGCAGGACACTGAAGCTTTCTTT

d_call: NA
clone_size: many
v_call: TRBV6-2/TRBV6-3
j_call: TRBJ2-6
cdr3_aa: CASSYAVAGANVLTF
cdr3_nt: TGTGCCAGCAGTTACGCGGTAGCCGGGGCCAACGTCCTGACTTTC

d_call: NA
clone_size: NA
v_call: TRBV10-3
j_call: TRBJ2-7
cdr3_aa: CAISQGGTREQYF
cdr3_nt: TGTGCCATTTCCCAGGGGGGGACGCGGGAGCAGTACTTC